Listed here is a single TCR beta chain. The antigen is not known. This specimen belongs to a study of a mutant IDH1 vaccine in newly diagnosed glioma. As for the study in general: Previous care, which was radiotherapy, temozolomide, or both, most often involved both. Whole-study results and caveats: Approximately 93% of patients showed vaccine-induced immune responses across multiple MHC alleles. Seemingly, pseudoprogression had no relation to changes in the top peripheral T cell clonotypes.

The repertoire was sequenced with immunoSEQ multiplex PCR; TCRdb's copy has only in-frame clones and lacks some. Among 50,000 to 65,000 clones listed, approximately 81% were seen once. Time point meaning: baseline, week 1 (first vaccination visit). Regarding treatment: pre-vaccination baseline after standard-of-care therapy. The germline V gene has CDR1 SGHVS and CDR2 FNYEAQ. J was trimmed by 4 bases and V by 5 bases; bases with no gene match: 6. The CDR3 contains 16 residues. The sequenced sample was PBMCs, obtained from a glioma patient treated with radiotherapy, temozolomide or both. This chain uses TRBV7-6 with TRBJ1-6, with 9 bases that match TRBD1. The receptor was isolated from a man younger than 35 with glioma. CDR3 coding DNA: TGTGCCAGCAGCCTAGAACAGGGGGCTTATAATTCACCCCTCCACTTT. Translation: CASSLEQGAYNSPLHF.